This T cell receptor beta chain emerged from a study of T cell changes during pregnancy in multiple sclerosis. Some clones are missing from TCRdb's copy, which holds only in-frame ones; the method was immunoSEQ multiplex PCR. The data hold roughly 57,000 clones, with roughly nine tenths observed a single time. This clone was seen a handful of times. CDR1 is SQVTM and CDR2 is ANQGSEA in the germline V gene. The CDR3 loop spans 14 amino acids. The germline V and J ends were trimmed by 4 bases and 2 bases, with 14 bases remaining between them. Sequenced here: CD8+ T cells from peripheral blood mononuclear cells, sampled before pregnancy. The TCR sequence derives from a female donor with multiple sclerosis, enrolled in a pregnancy study. V and J are TRBV29-1 and TRBJ1-1, with TRBD1 as a possible D gene (5 bases). Here the CDR3 DNA reads TGCAGCGTTGCAGGGCTTACCCTCAACACTGAAGCTTTCTTT. Translation gives CSVAGLTLNTEAFF.